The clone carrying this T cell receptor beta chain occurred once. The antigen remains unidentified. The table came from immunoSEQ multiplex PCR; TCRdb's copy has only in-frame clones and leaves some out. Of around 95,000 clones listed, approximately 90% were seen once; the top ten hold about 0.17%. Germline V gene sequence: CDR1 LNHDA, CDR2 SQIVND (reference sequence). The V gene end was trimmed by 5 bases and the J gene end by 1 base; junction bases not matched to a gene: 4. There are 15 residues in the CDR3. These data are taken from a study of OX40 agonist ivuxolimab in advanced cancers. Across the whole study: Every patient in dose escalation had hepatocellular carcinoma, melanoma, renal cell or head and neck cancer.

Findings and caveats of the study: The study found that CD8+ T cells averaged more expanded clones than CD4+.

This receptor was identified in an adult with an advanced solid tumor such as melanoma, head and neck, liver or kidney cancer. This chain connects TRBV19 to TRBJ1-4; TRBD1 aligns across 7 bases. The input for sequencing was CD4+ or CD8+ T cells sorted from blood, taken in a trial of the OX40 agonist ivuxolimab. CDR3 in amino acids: CASSSGGLTNEKLFF. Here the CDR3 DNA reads TGTGCCAGTAGTTCAGGGGGACTAACTAATGAAAAACTGTTTTTT.